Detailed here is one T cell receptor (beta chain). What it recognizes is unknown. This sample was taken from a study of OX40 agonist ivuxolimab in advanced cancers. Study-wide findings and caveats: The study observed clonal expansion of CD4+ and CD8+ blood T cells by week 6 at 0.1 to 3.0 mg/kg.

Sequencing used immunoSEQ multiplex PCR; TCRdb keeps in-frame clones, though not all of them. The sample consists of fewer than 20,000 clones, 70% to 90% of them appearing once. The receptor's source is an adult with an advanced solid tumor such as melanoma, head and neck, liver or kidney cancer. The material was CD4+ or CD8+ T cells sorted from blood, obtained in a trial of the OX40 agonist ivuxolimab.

The CDR3 bases are TGTGCCAGTATGGGCGATTCCACAGATACGCAGTATTTT. Its protein product is CASMGDSTDTQYF. This chain links TRBV19 with TRBJ2-3, with no clear D. Trimming took 7 bases from V and 2 from J, leaving 10 bases between them. CDR1 LNHDA and CDR2 SQIVND come from the germline V gene (reference sequence). The CDR3 extends over 13 amino acids.